Included here is one TCR beta chain sequence, with context. Its antigen is undetermined. This CDR3 is 14 amino acids long. Germline V gene lookup returns CDR1 LGHDT and CDR2 YNNKEL (reference sequence). V lost 4 bases and J lost 8; bases outside the gene matches: 5. The library was made from cDNA and included unique molecular identifiers. T cells numbering about 0.85 to 10 million yielded 450,000 to 600,000 cDNA molecules. TCRdb independently ran MiXCR on the PCR reads; one entry per CDR3 protein. The table has 800,000 to 950,000 distinct CDR3 sequences, roughly 58% seen once. These data belong to a study of post-analysis software for immune sequencing data. Study-level points and caveats: When the samples were clustered directly with F measure, those that had been prepared in the same batch showed strong co-clustering. Higher frequency in patients than in controls was seen for roughly five TRBV segments, with TRBV5-6, TRBV5-1 and TRBV20-1 among them.

The V call is TRBV3-1, the J call TRBJ2-4, with 10 bases identical to TRBD1. The TCR originated in a girl aged 10 to 17 with multiple sclerosis. Sequenced: blood. CDR3 in DNA: TGTGCCAGCAGCCCCCGGGACAGGGGTGACATTCAGTACTTC. Residues: CASSPRDRGDIQYF. Complete variable domain (other parts from reference TRBV3-1 and TRBJ2-4): DTAVSQTPKYLVTQMGNDKSIKCEQNLGHDTMYWYKQDSKKFLKIMFSYNNKELIINETVPNRFSPKSPDKAHLNLHINSLELGDSAVYFCASSPRDRGDIQYFGAGTRLSVL.